The 26 T cell receptor beta chains presented below share a single source sample, sequenced in a study of shared clonotypes between healthy human individuals. Libraries were prepared by immunoSEQ multiplex PCR; TCRdb keeps only in-frame clonotypes and omits some of them. The sample yields about 1.5 million clones, approximately 98% seen once. The specimen was naive CD4+ T cells sorted from blood. The subset was: CD45RA+ positively selected. The receptors derive from a man aged 25 to 40 in good health.

On this clone: Other DNA sequences in the same sample also yield this CDR3. CDR3 sequence reads: CASSPSRNQPQHF. CDR3 in DNA: TGTGCCAGCTCACCCAGTCGCAATCAGCCCCAGCATTTT. The rearrangement joins TRBV18 to TRBJ1-5; no reliable D call. Germline-derived CDR1 and CDR2 are KGHSH and LQKENI. This CDR3 is built from 13 residues. V gave up 3 bases and J gave up 2 bases, with 5 bases separating them.

The chain is built from TRBV15 and TRBJ1-3, with no clear D. The CDR3 runs 17 residues. V lost 0 bases and J 0 bases, leaving 12 bases between the germline ends. Germline V gene lookup returns CDR1 LNHNV and CDR2 YYDKDF (reference sequence). The CDR3 bases are TGTGCCACCAGCAGAGATCGGATAGTTAGCTCTGGAAACACCATATATTTT. Its protein product is CATSRDRIVSSGNTIYF.

V usage is TRBV11-2 and J usage is TRBJ2-7, with TRBD2 matching 10 bases. The CDR3 covers 15 residues. CDR1 SGHAT and CDR2 FQNNGV come from the germline V gene. Unmatched junction bases numbered 4, after V lost 4 bases and J lost 1 base. The chain's CDR3 is CASSSPGLASYEQYF. The CDR3 DNA reads as TGTGCCAGCAGCTCGCCGGGACTAGCGTCCTACGAGCAGTACTTC.

J is TRBJ2-7 and V is TRBV15; D may be TRBD2 (6 bases). V was clipped by 0 bases and J by 5 bases, with 8 bases between them. The V gene's germline CDR1 is LNHNV and CDR2 YYDKDF (reference sequence). CDR3 length: 13 amino acids. For the CDR3, the DNA is TGTGCCACCAGCAGAGATAGGAGGGACGAGCAGTACTTC. This gives the protein CATSRDRRDEQYF. Looking up the rest from reference TRBV15 and TRBJ2-7 gives the full variable domain: DAMVIQNPRYQVTQFGKPVTLSCSQTLNHNVMYWYQQKSSQAPKLLFHYYDKDFNNEADTPDNFQSRRPNTSFCFLDIRSPGLGDTAMYLCATSRDRRDEQYFGPGTRLTVT.

This clone was detected only once. The chain carries TRBV27 and TRBJ2-7, with a tentative D call TRBD1 (6 bases). The ends were cut back, 8 bases at V and 2 bases at J, with 7 bases in the middle. The germline gives CDR1 MNHEY, CDR2 SMNVEV (reference sequence). The CDR3 has 11 residues. CDR3 loop: CASRDTYEQYF. The CDR3 DNA sequence: TGTGCCAGCCGGGACACCTACGAGCAGTACTTC.

The chain joins TRBV27 to TRBJ2-1, with TRBD2 matching over 8 bases. J lost 5 bases, V lost 2 bases, and 8 bases had no gene match. CDR1 is MNHEY and CDR2 is SMNVEV in the germline V gene (reference sequence). The CDR3 extends over 16 amino acids. The CDR3 loop is CASSLRTTSGHNEQFF. CDR3 in DNA: TGTGCCAGCAGTTTAAGAACCACTAGCGGCCACAATGAGCAGTTCTTC.

With regard to this clone: The sample carries other DNA sequences with the same CDR3. This chain links TRBV7-3 with TRBJ1-1; D is ambiguous. This CDR3 is 13 amino acids long. Trimming shortened V by 3 bases and J by 0 bases, and 5 bases separated the two germline ends. Germline CDR1 and CDR2: SGHTA and FQGTGA. CDR3 loop: CASSFDMNTEAFF. The CDR3 region has the DNA TGTGCCAGCAGCTTCGACATGAACACTGAAGCTTTCTTT.

V usage is TRBV5-8 and J usage is TRBJ1-5; D is unclear. In germline, CDR1 is SGHTS, CDR2 YDEGEE. Trimming cost V 0 bases and J 6 bases, with 7 bases left between them. The CDR3 is 13 residues long. CDR3 in amino acids: CASSLVVGQPQHF. The CDR3 DNA is TGTGCCAGCAGCTTGGTTGTTGGTCAGCCCCAGCATTTT.

In DNA form, the CDR3 reads TGTGCCAGCAGCCCGAACAGGAATCTCCCTTACGAGCAGTACTTC. Translation: CASSPNRNLPYEQYF. V usage is TRBV7-6 and J usage is TRBJ2-7; D is possibly TRBD1 (5 bases). This CDR3 region has 15 residues. Germline CDR1 reads SGHVS; CDR2 reads FNYEAQ. Trimming stripped 5 bases from V and 4 bases from J, with 18 bases between.

V is TRBV7-8 and J is TRBJ1-5; 9 nucleotides line up with TRBD1. Germline loops: CDR1 SGHVS, CDR2 FQNEAQ. This CDR3 spans 14 amino acids. V was pared by 3 bases and J by 4 bases, with 1 base of the junction left unmatched. The CDR3 sequence is CASSFGQGNQPQHF. The CDR3 DNA reads TGTGCCAGCAGCTTCGGACAGGGGAATCAGCCCCAGCATTTT.

The chain is built from TRBV28 and TRBJ2-5, with 9 bases fitting TRBD1. The CDR3 has 15 amino acids. V lost 7 bases to trimming and J lost 5 bases; unmatched junction nucleotides: 11. Germline assignment: CDR1 MDHEN and CDR2 SYDVKM. CDR3: CASKQGAPVEETQYF. The CDR3 DNA is TGTGCCAGCAAACAGGGGGCTCCAGTTGAGGAGACCCAGTACTTC. Complete variable domain (other parts from reference TRBV28 and TRBJ2-5): DVKVTQSSRYLVKRTGEKVFLECVQDMDHENMFWYRQDPGLGLRLIYFSYDVKMKEKGDIPEGYSVSREKKERFSLILESASTNQTSMYLCASKQGAPVEETQYFGPGTRLLVL.

V is TRBV2 and J is TRBJ2-6, with TRBD2 as a possible D gene (6 bases). V dropped 6 bases and J dropped 0 bases, with 9 bases sitting between them. Germline V lookup: CDR1 SNHLY, CDR2 FYNNEI. This CDR3 has 15 amino acids. The CDR3 reads CASRRRDSGANVLTF. The DNA for the CDR3 is TGTGCCAGCAGGAGGCGGGACTCTGGGGCCAACGTCCTGACTTTC.

The chain uses TRBV18 and TRBJ2-1; no firm D call. The CDR3 is made up of 16 amino acids. V was trimmed by 2 bases and J by 7 bases, leaving 18 bases between them. CDR1 KGHSH and CDR2 LQKENI come from the germline V gene. The CDR3 coding sequence is TGTGCCAGCTCACCAGGAGCTTCGGGTAATACGAATGAGCAGTTCTTC. Residues: CASSPGASGNTNEQFF.

V usage is TRBV7-6 and J usage is TRBJ1-5; no reliable D call. Trimming removed 5 bases at V and 6 bases at J, with 14 bases between. This CDR3 has 14 amino acids. The germline V gene encodes CDR1 SGHVS and CDR2 FNYEAQ. The CDR3 sequence is CASSPLGWRQPQHF. The CDR3 DNA reads TGTGCCAGCAGCCCCTTGGGGTGGCGTCAGCCCCAGCATTTT.

This chain joins TRBV5-1 and TRBJ2-7; D not resolved. The length of the CDR3 is 15 residues. The germline V gene encodes CDR1 SGHRS and CDR2 YFSETQ. V was cut by 1 base and J by 0 bases, with 11 bases left in between. The CDR3 is CASSLSSTPSYEQYF. CDR3 nucleotides: TGCGCCAGCAGCTTGTCGAGCACGCCCTCCTACGAGCAGTACTTC. The variable domain in full, with the rest retrieved from reference TRBV5-1 and TRBJ2-7, is KAGVTQTPRYLIKTRGQQVTLSCSPISGHRSVSWYQQTPGQGLQFLFEYFSETQRNKGNFPGRFSGRQFSNSRSEMNVSTLELGDSALYLCASSLSSTPSYEQYFGPGTRLTVT.

The chain combines TRBV11-2 with TRBJ2-7, with 7 bases matching TRBD1. V gave up 1 base and J gave up 7 bases; unmatched junction bases: 7. Germline-derived CDR1 and CDR2 are SGHAT and FQNNGV. CDR3 length: 14 amino acids. The CDR3 reads CASSLGQGYGEQYF. CDR3 sequence (DNA): TGTGCCAGCAGCTTAGGACAGGGATACGGGGAGCAGTACTTC.

The V and J genes are TRBV7-9 and TRBJ2-7; tentative D call: TRBD2 (6 bases). Trimming stripped 5 bases from V and 3 bases from J, with 20 bases between. This CDR3 is built from 16 residues. Germline V gene sequence: CDR1 SEHNR, CDR2 FQNEAQ (reference sequence). CDR3 nucleotides: TGTGCCAGCAGCCCGGTCAAGGGCGGGATTAGCTACGAGCAGTACTTC. Translating it yields CASSPVKGGISYEQYF.

The genes are TRBV28 and TRBJ2-7, with 8 bases that match TRBD1. Germline V lookup: CDR1 MDHEN, CDR2 SYDVKM. With 3 bases clipped from V and 4 bases from J, the junction kept 8 bases outside the gene matches. The CDR3 is 15 residues long. The CDR3 nucleotides are TGTGCCAGCAGTTTTGACGGGACAGGAGAGTACGAGCAGTACTTC. Protein sequence: CASSFDGTGEYEQYF.

The chain uses TRBV28 and TRBJ2-1; 12 nucleotides align to TRBD2. The length of the CDR3 is 16 residues. Trimming removed 3 bases from V and 8 bases from J; junction bases left unmatched: 8. Germline loops: CDR1 MDHEN, CDR2 SYDVKM. CDR3 sequence reads: CASSFQRLAGVDEQFF. The CDR3 bases are TGTGCCAGCAGTTTTCAGAGACTAGCGGGAGTGGATGAGCAGTTCTTC.

This clone was observed a single time. The gene calls are TRBV5-6 and TRBJ2-3; TRBD1 agrees at 9 bases. Trimming removed 2 bases from V and 6 bases from J; junction bases left unmatched: 7. Germline CDR1 reads SGHDT; CDR2 reads YYEEEE. This CDR3 has 15 amino acids. The CDR3 nucleotides are TGTGCCAGCAGCTTCGGGGACAGGGAGAGGGATACGCAGTATTTT. Its translation: CASSFGDRERDTQYF.

This chain uses TRBV5-1 with TRBJ1-4; 7 bases line up with TRBD1. There are 15 residues in the CDR3. V was pared by 0 bases and J by 8 bases, with 7 bases of the junction left unmatched. CDR1 SGHRS and CDR2 YFSETQ come from the germline V gene. CDR3 coding DNA: TGCGCCAGCAGCTTGGCCCGACAGGGACGCGAAAAACTGTTTTTT. It yields the protein CASSLARQGREKLFF. Full variable domain (missing parts from reference TRBV5-1 and TRBJ1-4): KAGVTQTPRYLIKTRGQQVTLSCSPISGHRSVSWYQQTPGQGLQFLFEYFSETQRNKGNFPGRFSGRQFSNSRSEMNVSTLELGDSALYLCASSLARQGREKLFFGSGTQLSVL.

The chain combines TRBV20-1 with TRBJ2-2, with unresolved D. In germline, CDR1 is DFQATT, CDR2 SNEGSKA (reference sequence). V lost 1 base to trimming and J lost 6 bases, with 3 bases between them. This CDR3 contains 11 residues. The CDR3 region is CSARVPGELFF. CDR3 coding DNA: TGCAGTGCTAGAGTCCCCGGGGAGCTGTTTTTT.

This chain uses TRBV28 with TRBJ2-3, with D possibly being TRBD1 (6 bases). The CDR3 length is 11 residues. CDR1 is MDHEN and CDR2 is SYDVKM in the germline V gene. V lost 4 bases and J lost 7, with 6 bases in between. The CDR3 nucleotides are TGTGCCAGCAGTTGGGGGCATACGCAGTATTTT. Protein sequence: CASSWGHTQYF.

The chain is built from TRBV27 and TRBJ2-1; TRBD1 matches at 7 bases. V lost 5 bases, J lost 0 bases, and 7 bases stayed unmatched. The CDR3 is 16 residues long. Germline values: CDR1 MNHEY, CDR2 SMNVEV (reference sequence). Here the CDR3 reads CASSGRGSGSYNEQFF. The CDR3 DNA is TGTGCCAGCAGTGGCAGGGGGTCCGGCTCCTACAATGAGCAGTTCTTC.

The chain's CDR3 is CASSSIKTGELFF. The CDR3 DNA sequence: TGCGCCAGCAGCTCGATAAAGACCGGGGAGCTGTTTTTT. The chain couples TRBV5-1 to TRBJ2-2; D remains unclear. CDR1 and CDR2 (germline): SGHRS, YFSETQ. V was clipped by 3 bases and J by 5 bases, with 8 bases between them. CDR3 size: 13 residues.

The chain joins TRBV28 to TRBJ2-1, with D perhaps TRBD1 or TRBD2 (5 bases each). Per germline, CDR1 MDHEN and CDR2 SYDVKM. CDR3 length equals 12 residues. The V gene lost 9 bases and the J gene lost 6 bases, with 12 bases spanning the gap. CDR3 loop: CASRDAVNEQFF. In nucleotides, the CDR3 is TGTGCCAGTCGGGACGCCGTCAATGAGCAGTTCTTC.